This TCR beta chain was found in a study of human CD8 memory T cell subsets. Germline V gives CDR1 MNHEY, CDR2 SMNVEV (reference sequence). The CDR3 covers 15 residues. TPEX cells were early memory CD8+ T cells (CCR7+ PD-1+ TIGIT+) that had exhausted-like traits. Preparation of the TCR beta libraries relied on UMI-labeled 5' RACE. One entry per CDR3 protein, without DNA, is what TCRdb gives after re-calling the 5' RACE reads. Its table lists 6,000 to 7,500 distinct CDR3 sequences. The rearrangement joins TRBV27 to TRBJ2-1; the TRBD2 assignment by TCRdb is unverifiable without DNA. Sequencing was done on a sample of CD8+ T cells from PBMCs. The TCR originated in a human donor in good health. The CDR3 spells CASSLRPAGGNEQFF.